A selection of T cell receptor beta chains follows, all from one sample in a study of shared clonotypes between healthy human individuals. Clones were read by immunoSEQ multiplex PCR, and TCRdb kept only the in-frame ones, dropping some. The profile shows about 2 million clones, 85% to 95% of them singletons. Sequenced material: naive CD4+ T cells sorted from blood. Receptors originate from a man younger than 30 in good health. Both conserved end residues are part of each CDR3. The D gene is left open where the match is weak. Some rows have no size entry. The others give once, few or many, or a class for an expanded clone.

size,J,V,D,DNA,CDR3
-,TRBJ2-7,TRBV11-2,-,TGTGCCAGCAGCTTAGATGTCAATTCCTACGAGCAGTACTTC,CASSLDVNSYEQYF
-,TRBJ1-2,TRBV27,TRBD1,TGTGCCAGCAGACGAACAGGGGGCAAGGTTGGCTACACCTTC,CASRRTGGKVGYTF
-,TRBJ2-3,TRBV5-1,TRBD2,TGCGCCAGCAGCACCCTAGCGGGAGTCGATACGCAGTATTTT,CASSTLAGVDTQYF
-,TRBJ2-7,TRBV6-5,-,TGTGCCAGCAGTTACCGGACGGACTACGAGCAGTACTTC,CASSYRTDYEQYF
-,TRBJ2-2,TRBV7-9,-,TGTGCCAGCAGCTTAAGTGGGGCCGGGGAGCTGTTTTTT,CASSLSGAGELFF
-,TRBJ2-5,TRBV7-2,-,TGTGCCAGCCGTAGGGGAGTAGGGGAGACCCAGTACTTC,CASRRGVGETQYF
-,TRBJ1-5,TRBV10-3,-,TGTGCCATCAGTGACAGGCCGGGGGATAGCAATCAGCCCCAGCATTTT,CAISDRPGDSNQPQHF
-,TRBJ1-4,TRBV7-2,-,TGTGCCAGCAGCCCGCGGGGGGGTCGGGACACAAGAAAACTGTTTTTT,CASSPRGGRDTRKLFF
-,TRBJ1-2,TRBV6-5,-,TGTGCCAGCAGTTATGGGGGTCAAGGCTACACCTTC,CASSYGGQGYTF
few,TRBJ2-5,TRBV7-2,TRBD2,TGTGCCAGCAGCTTAATCGGGCGGGGGGAGCAAGAGACCCAGTACTTC,CASSLIGRGEQETQYF
-,TRBJ2-7,TRBV5-1,TRBD1,TGCGCCAGCAGCTACTCCGCGATAGGACAGGGTGTCTACGAGCAGTACTTC,CASSYSAIGQGVYEQYF
-,TRBJ2-2,TRBV6-5,-,TGTGCCAGCAGCCTTCCGTGGGGGGAGCTGTTTTTT,CASSLPWGELFF
-,TRBJ1-1,TRBV29-1,TRBD1,TGCAGCGTTGTCAGGGGGAGGAACACTGAAGCTTTCTTT,CSVVRGRNTEAFF
-,TRBJ1-6,TRBV9,TRBD1,TGTGCCAGTCAGGGGGCTAATTCACCCCTCCACTTT,CASQGANSPLHF
-,TRBJ1-1,TRBV5-4,TRBD1,TGTGCCAGCACCCCAGGGGGGGTACACACTGAAGCTTTCTTT,CASTPGGVHTEAFF
-,TRBJ1-2,TRBV11-2,-,TGTGCCAGCAGCTTAGGAAGGGGCTATGGCTACACCTTC,CASSLGRGYGYTF
-,TRBJ1-1,TRBV11-2,-,TGTGCCAGCAGCTCTCAAGGGTTGGTGAACACTGAAGCTTTCTTT,CASSSQGLVNTEAFF
-,TRBJ2-5,TRBV6-1,TRBD1,TGTGCCAGCAGTTCCCAAACGACAGGGCTCGAGACCCAGTACTTC,CASSSQTTGLETQYF
-,TRBJ1-1,TRBV28,-,TGTGCCAGCAGTTTATGGTGGACCCTCCTAGAGAACACTGAAGCTTTCTTT,CASSLWWTLLENTEAFF
-,TRBJ1-5,TRBV6-5,TRBD1,TGTGCCAGCAGAAGGACAGGGGAGGATCCCCAGCATTTT,CASRRTGEDPQHF
-,TRBJ2-5,TRBV7-2,TRBD2,TGTGCCAGCAGCACGCGGACTAGCGGGGGAGAGACCCAGTACTTC,CASSTRTSGGETQYF
-,TRBJ2-2,TRBV10-1,TRBD1,TGCGCCAGCAGCGCGGGACAGGCTAGGGAGCTGTTTTTT,CASSAGQARELFF
-,TRBJ2-3,TRBV7-6,-,TGTGCCAGCAGCCCTGGGGGGTTGAGGGGCCGCACAGATACGCAGTATTTT,CASSPGGLRGRTDTQYF
-,TRBJ2-7,TRBV5-6,-,TGTGCCAGCAGCTTCCTATCGGACAGCTCCTACGAGCAGTACTTC,CASSFLSDSSYEQYF
-,TRBJ2-1,TRBV27,TRBD1,TGTGCCAGCCAGACAGGGTTTGGCGGCAATGAGCAGTTCTTC,CASQTGFGGNEQFF
-,TRBJ2-5,TRBV9,TRBD2,TGTGCCAGCAGCGGAGGGACTAGCGGAGCTAACCAAGAGACCCAGTACTTC,CASSGGTSGANQETQYF
-,TRBJ2-7,TRBV10-1,TRBD2,TGCGCCAGTTGGGGAGAGCGGGAGGTCGACGAGCAGTACTTC,CASWGEREVDEQYF
-,TRBJ2-1,TRBV18,TRBD1,TGTGCCAGCTCACCGGGGACAGGGTTTTACAATGAGCAGTTCTTC,CASSPGTGFYNEQFF
-,TRBJ2-3,TRBV5-1,TRBD2,TGCGCCAGCAGCCCGGGGACTAGCGGCACAGATACGCAGTATTTT,CASSPGTSGTDTQYF
-,TRBJ2-5,TRBV30,-,TGTGCCTGGAGGCGTTCTCCGGGACAAGAGACCCAGTACTTC,CAWRRSPGQETQYF